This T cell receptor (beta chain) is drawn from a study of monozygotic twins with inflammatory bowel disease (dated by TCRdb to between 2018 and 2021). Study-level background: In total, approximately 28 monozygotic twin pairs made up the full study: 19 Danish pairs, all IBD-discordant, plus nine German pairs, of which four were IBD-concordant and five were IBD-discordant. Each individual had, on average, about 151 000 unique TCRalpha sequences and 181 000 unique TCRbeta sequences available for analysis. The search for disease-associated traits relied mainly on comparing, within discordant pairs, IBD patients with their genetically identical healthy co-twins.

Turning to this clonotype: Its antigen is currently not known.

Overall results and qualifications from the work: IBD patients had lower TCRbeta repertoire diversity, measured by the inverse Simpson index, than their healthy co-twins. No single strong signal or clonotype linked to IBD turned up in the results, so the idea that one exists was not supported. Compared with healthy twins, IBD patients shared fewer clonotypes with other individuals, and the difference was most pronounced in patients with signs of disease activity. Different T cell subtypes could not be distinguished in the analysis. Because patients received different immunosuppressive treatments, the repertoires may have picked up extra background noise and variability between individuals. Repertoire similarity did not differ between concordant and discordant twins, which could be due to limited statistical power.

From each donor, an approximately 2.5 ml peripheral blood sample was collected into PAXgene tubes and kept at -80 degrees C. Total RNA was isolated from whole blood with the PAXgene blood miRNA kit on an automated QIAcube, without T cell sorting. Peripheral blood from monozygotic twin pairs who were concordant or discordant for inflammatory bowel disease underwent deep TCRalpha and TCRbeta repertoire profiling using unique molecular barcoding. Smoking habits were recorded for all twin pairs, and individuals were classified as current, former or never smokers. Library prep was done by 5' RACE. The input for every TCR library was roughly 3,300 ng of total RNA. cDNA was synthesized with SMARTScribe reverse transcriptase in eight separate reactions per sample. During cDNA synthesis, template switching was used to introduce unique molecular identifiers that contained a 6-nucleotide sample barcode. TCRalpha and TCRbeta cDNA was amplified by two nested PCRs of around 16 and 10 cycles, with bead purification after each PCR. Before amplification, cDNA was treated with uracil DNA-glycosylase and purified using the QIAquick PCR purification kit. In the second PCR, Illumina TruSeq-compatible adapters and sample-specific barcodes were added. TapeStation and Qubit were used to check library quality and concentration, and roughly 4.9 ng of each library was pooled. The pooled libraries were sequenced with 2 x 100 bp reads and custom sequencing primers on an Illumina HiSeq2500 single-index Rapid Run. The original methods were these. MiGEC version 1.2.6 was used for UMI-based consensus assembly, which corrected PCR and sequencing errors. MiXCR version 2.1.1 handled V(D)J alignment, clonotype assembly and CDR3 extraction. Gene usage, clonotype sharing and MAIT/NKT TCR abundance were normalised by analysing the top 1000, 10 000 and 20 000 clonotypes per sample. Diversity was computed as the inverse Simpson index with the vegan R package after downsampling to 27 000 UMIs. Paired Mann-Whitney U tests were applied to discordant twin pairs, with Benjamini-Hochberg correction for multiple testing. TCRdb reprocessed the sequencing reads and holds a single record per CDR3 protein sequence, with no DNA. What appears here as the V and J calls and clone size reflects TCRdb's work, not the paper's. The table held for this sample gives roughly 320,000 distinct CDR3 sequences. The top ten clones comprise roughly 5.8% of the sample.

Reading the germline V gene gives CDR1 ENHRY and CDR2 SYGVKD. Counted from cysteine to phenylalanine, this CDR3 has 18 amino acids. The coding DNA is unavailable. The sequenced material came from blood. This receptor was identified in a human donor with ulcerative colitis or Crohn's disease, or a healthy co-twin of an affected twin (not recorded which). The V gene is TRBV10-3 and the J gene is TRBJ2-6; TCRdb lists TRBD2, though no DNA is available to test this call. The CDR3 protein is CAIRSSGRDRWGTNVPTF.